The present TCR beta chain was sequenced within a study of T cells after yellow fever vaccination (dated by TCRdb to between 2018 and 2021). At the level of the whole study: The SMART-Seq v4 Ultra Low Input RNA kit was used to prepare libraries from fractions with low cell numbers. Two healthy male donors, one aged 18 to 29 and one aged 30 to 40 years, made up the cohort. Blood was drawn at multiple timepoints before and after primary and secondary immunization, with bulk PBMC replicates and cell subsets isolated. To follow T-cell clones before and after both primary and booster YFV17D yellow fever vaccination, bulk TCR alpha and beta repertoires underwent longitudinal sequencing. General findings and caveats noted by the study authors: Compared with the primary T-cell response, the secondary T-cell response was faster but weaker, reaching its peak on day 5 rather than on day 15. A small share of clonotypes was detected in both CD4 and CD8 compartments, with the overlap likely arising from convergent recombination. Because the study included only a couple of donors, the extent to which the findings can be generalized is limited. FACS-sorted repertoires could contain abundant contaminating clonotypes from the bulk population, so computational filtering was required. After the booster, most clones that had expanded after primary vaccination were detected again (approximately 97% of CD4 and around 88% of CD8), suggesting broad maintenance of memory.

According to the study, the label for this sample's treatment or condition signals: live attenuated yellow fever vaccine strain. At every blood-draw timepoint, two biological replicates of bulk PBMCs were collected. A standard Ficoll-Paque protocol was used to isolate PBMCs from peripheral blood. TriZol was used to extract RNA from bulk PBMCs, from CD4 and CD8 fractions, and from dextramer-positive and dextramer-negative fractions. TCR cDNA was synthesized by 5'RACE template switching, which introduced a universal primer site and unique molecular identifiers. cDNA synthesis was primed from both the TCR alpha and TCR beta constant segments. Two PCR steps were used to amplify libraries, with sample barcodes and sequencing adapters being added in the second step. Sequencing of the libraries was done on either Illumina HiSeq 2500 (2x100 bp) or NovaSeq (2x150 bp). The authors processed their data as follows. MIGEC was used to demultiplex reads and collapse the reads into UMI consensus sequences, and MiXCR was used for V(D)J alignment. Using edgeR on replicate PBMC samples, clonotypes were called vaccine-responding if FDR was below 0.01 and the log2 fold change was above 5 up to day 15. Each bulk clonotype received a CD4 or CD8 identity based on whether the sequenced CD4 or CD8 repertoire contained that clonotype at higher abundance. The raw public reads went through TCRdb reprocessing: fastp at Q25, MiXCR clone calling, in-frame beta chains kept. Rows with one shared CDR3 protein collapse into an entry with the most common genes and DNA. The V and J calls follow TCRdb's processing rather than the paper's. The sample records under 600,000 distinct CDR3 sequences, roughly 14% of which are singletons. The leading ten clones occupy more than 12% of the sample.

This clonotype was observed a few times. Its antigen is currently not known. No much larger clonotype is one base removed from it; base qualities were not supplied. The CDR3 goes from the cysteine to the phenylalanine over 15 residues. The sequence is cut down to CDR3 DNA, 45 bases in frame from base 1. V is pruned by 1 base and J by 7 bases, leaving 6 bases of the junction without a gene match. The CDR1 and CDR2 encoded by the germline V gene are SGDLS and YYNGEE. The receptor was isolated from a man aged 25-45 years who received the YFV17D yellow fever vaccine. This specimen consisted of PBMCs, obtained on the day of the yellow fever booster vaccination. The chain joins TRBV9 to TRBJ2-2; 8 middle bases align to TRBD1. For the CDR3, the sequence is CASSVQDRVYGELFF. In nucleotide form, the sequence is TGTGCCAGCAGCGTACAGGACAGGGTATACGGGGAGCTGTTTTTT. With the portions outside the CDR3 filled from the reference TRBV9 and TRBJ2-2 genes, the complete variable region becomes DSGVTQTPKHLITATGQRVTLRCSPRSGDLSVYWYQQSLDQGLQFLIQYYNGEERAKGNILERFSAQQFPDLHSELNLSSLELGDSALYFCASSVQDRVYGELFFGEGSRLTVL.